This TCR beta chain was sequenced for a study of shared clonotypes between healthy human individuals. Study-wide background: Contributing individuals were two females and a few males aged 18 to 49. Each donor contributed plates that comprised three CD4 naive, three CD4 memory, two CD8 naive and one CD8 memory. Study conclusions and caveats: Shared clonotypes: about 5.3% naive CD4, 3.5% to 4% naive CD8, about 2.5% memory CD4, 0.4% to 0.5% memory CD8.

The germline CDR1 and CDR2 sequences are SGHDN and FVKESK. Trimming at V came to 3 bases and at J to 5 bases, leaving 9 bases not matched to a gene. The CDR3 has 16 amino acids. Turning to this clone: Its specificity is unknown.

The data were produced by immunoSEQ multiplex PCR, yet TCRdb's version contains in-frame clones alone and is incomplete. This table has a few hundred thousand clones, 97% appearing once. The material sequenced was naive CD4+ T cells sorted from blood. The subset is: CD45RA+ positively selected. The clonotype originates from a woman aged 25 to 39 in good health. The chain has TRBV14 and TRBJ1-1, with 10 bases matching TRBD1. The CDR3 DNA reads TGTGCCAGCAGCCATACCGGGACAGGGGCAGTTACTGAAGCTTTCTTT. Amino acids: CASSHTGTGAVTEAFF.